This T cell receptor (beta chain) was found in a study of blood T cell repertoires in COVID-19. Study background: Donors in the United States, Italy and Spain gave samples during acute or convalescent COVID-19.

As regards this clone: The same CDR3 arises from other DNA sequences in this sample as well.

The table came from immunoSEQ multiplex PCR; TCRdb's copy has only in-frame clones and leaves some out. The sample lists about 200,000 clones; just under 90% were seen once. V lost 1 base and J 1 base, leaving 10 bases between the germline ends. The germline V gene has CDR1 SGHRS and CDR2 YFSETQ. The CDR3 is 15 amino acids. In terms of age and location, participants ranged from roughly 18 to 90 years and lived in about 25 US areas. Cohorts were based on clinical histories the participants reported. This TCR came from a man aged 30-40 years who had recovered from COVID-19. The chain has TRBV5-1 and TRBJ2-3; tentative D call: TRBD1 (6 bases). The sequencing sample was made of PBMCs or T cells enriched from blood (not recorded which). CDR3 DNA: TGCGCCAGCAGCTTGCTGGCAGGGGGCACAGATACGCAGTATTTT. This encodes CASSLLAGGTDTQYF.